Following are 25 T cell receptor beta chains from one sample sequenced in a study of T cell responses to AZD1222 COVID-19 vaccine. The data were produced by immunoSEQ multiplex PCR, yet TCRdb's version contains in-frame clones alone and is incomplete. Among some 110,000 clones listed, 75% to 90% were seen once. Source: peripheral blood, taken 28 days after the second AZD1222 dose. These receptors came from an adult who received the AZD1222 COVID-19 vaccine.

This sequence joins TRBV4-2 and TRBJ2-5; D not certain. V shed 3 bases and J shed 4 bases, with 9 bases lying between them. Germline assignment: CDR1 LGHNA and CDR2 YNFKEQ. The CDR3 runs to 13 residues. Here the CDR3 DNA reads TGTGCCAGCAGCCAGGCTAGAGGAGAGACCCAGTACTTC. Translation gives CASSQARGETQYF.

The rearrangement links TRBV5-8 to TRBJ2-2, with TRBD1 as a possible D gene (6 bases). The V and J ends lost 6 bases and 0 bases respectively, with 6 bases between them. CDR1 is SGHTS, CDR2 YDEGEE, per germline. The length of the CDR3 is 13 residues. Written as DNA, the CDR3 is TGTGCCAGCAACAGGGCGAACACCGGGGAGCTGTTTTTT. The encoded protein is CASNRANTGELFF.

CDR3 sequence reads: CASSQFFSSGRVSSTDTQYF. The CDR3 DNA follows: TGTGCCAGCAGCCAATTTTTCAGTAGCGGGAGGGTATCTTCCACAGATACGCAGTATTTT. The chain couples TRBV3-1 (or the pseudogene TRBV3-2) to TRBJ2-3, with TRBD2 matching over 11 bases. After removal of 2 bases from V and 2 bases from J, the junction contained 15 bases not matched to a gene. Germline V lookup: CDR1 LGHDT, CDR2 YNNKEL (reference sequence). The CDR3 sequence is 20 residues long.

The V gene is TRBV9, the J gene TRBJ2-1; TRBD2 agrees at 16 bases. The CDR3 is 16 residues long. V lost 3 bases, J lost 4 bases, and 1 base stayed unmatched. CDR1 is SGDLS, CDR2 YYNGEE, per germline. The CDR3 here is CASSAGLAGGYNEQFF. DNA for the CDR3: TGTGCCAGCAGCGCGGGACTAGCGGGAGGGTACAATGAGCAGTTCTTC.

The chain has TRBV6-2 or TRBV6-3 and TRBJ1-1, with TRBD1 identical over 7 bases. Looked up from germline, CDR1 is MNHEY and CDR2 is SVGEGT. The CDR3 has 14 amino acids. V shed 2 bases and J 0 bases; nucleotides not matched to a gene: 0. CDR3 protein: CASSYGTVNTEAFF. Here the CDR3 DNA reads TGTGCCAGCAGTTACGGGACAGTGAACACTGAAGCTTTCTTT.

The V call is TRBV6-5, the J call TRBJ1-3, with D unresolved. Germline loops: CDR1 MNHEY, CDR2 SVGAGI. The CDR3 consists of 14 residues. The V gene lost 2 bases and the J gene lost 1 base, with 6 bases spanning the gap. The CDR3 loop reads CASSYGGSGNTIYF. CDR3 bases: TGTGCCAGCAGTTACGGAGGTTCTGGAAACACCATATATTTT.

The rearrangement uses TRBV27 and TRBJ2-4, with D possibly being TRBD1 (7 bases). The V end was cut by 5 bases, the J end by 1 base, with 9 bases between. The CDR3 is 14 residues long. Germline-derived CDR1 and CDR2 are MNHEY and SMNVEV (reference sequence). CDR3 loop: CASSPGGAKNIQYF. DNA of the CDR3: TGTGCCAGCAGTCCAGGGGGGGCCAAAAACATTCAGTACTTC.

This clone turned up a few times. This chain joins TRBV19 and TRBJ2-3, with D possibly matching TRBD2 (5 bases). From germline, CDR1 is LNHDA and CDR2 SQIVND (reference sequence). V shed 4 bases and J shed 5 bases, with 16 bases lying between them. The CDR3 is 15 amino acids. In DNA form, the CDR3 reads TGTGCCAGTAGTAGGTCTAACGGGCGGGTAGATACGCAGTATTTT. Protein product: CASSRSNGRVDTQYF.

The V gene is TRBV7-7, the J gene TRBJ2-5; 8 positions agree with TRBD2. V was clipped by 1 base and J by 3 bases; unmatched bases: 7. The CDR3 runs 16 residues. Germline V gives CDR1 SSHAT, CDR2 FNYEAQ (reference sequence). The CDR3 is CASSLGRAGGEETQYF. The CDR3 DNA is TGTGCCAGCAGCTTAGGACGCGCGGGAGGAGAAGAGACCCAGTACTTC.

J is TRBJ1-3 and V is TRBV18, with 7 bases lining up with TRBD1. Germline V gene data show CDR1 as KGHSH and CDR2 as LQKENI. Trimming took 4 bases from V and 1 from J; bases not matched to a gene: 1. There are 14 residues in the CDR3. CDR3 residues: CASSLTGSGNTIYF. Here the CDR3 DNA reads TGTGCCAGCTCACTGACAGGGTCTGGAAACACCATATATTTT.

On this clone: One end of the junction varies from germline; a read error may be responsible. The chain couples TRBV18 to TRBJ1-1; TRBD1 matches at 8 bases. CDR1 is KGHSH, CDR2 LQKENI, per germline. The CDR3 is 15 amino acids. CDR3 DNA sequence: TGTGCCAGCTCACCACCTCGGACAGGGAACGCTGAAGCTTTCTTT. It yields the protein CASSPPRTGNAEAFF.

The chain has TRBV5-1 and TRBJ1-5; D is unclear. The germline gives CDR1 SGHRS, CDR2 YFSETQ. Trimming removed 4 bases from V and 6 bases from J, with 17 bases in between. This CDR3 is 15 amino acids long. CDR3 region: CASSPSGSEVQPQHF. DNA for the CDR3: TGCGCCAGCAGCCCCTCCGGGTCCGAGGTTCAGCCCCAGCATTTT.

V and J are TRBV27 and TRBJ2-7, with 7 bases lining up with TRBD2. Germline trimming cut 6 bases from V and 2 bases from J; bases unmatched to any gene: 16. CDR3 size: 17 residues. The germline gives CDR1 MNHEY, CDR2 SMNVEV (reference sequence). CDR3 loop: CASREHSIGTKAYEQYF. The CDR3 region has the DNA TGTGCCAGCAGAGAACATTCTATTGGGACTAAAGCCTACGAGCAGTACTTC.

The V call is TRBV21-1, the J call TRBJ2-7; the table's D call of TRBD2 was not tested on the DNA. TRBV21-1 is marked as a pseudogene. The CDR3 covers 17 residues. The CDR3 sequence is CASSFPRLAGSPYEQYF. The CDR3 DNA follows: TGTGCCAGCAGCTTTCCACGGCTAGCGGGTTCCCCCTACGAGCAGTACTTC.

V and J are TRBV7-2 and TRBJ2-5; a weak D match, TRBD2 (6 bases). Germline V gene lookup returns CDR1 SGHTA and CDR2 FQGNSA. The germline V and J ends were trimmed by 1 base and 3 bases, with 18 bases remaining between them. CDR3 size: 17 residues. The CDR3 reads CASSLGGGRSRKETQYF. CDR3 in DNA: TGTGCCAGCAGCTTAGGTGGAGGGAGAAGCCGGAAAGAGACCCAGTACTTC. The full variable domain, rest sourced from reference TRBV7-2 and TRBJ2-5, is GAGVSQSPSNKVTEKGKDVELRCDPISGHTALYWYRQSLGQGLEFLIYFQGNSAPDKSGLPSDRFSAERTGGSVSTLTIQRTQQEDSAVYLCASSLGGGRSRKETQYFGPGTRLLVL.

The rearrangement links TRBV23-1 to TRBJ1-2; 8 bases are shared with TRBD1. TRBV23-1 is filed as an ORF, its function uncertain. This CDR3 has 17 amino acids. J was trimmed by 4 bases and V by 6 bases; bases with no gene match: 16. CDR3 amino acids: CASSQGAGRGIGYGYTF. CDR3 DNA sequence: TGCGCCAGCAGCCAGGGGGCAGGGAGGGGGATTGGCTATGGCTACACCTTC.

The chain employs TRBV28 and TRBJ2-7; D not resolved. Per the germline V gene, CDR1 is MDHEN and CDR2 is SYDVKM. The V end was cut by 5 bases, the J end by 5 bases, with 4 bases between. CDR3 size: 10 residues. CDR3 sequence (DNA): TGTGCCAGCAGTGTAGACGAGCAGTACTTC. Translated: CASSVDEQYF.

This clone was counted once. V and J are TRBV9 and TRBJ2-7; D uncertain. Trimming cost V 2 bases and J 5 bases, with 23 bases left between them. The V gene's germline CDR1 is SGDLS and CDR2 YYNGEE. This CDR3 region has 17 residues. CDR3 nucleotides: TGTGCCAGCAGCGTGGCGGTTAGTTTCGGGCCGCCCGACGAGCAGTACTTC. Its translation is CASSVAVSFGPPDEQYF.

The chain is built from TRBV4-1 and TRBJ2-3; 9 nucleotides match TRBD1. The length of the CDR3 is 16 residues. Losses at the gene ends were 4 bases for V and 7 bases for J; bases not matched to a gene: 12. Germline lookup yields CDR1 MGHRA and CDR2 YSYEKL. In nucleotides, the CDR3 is TGCGCCAGCAGCCCCGGCCGGGACAGGGCCACTTATACGCAGTATTTT. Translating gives CASSPGRDRATYTQYF.

The CDR3 protein is CASSLLGTEAFF. CDR3 DNA sequence: TGTGCCAGCAGCTTGTTAGGCACTGAAGCTTTCTTT. The chain recombines TRBV7-9 with TRBJ1-1, with unresolved D. The length of the CDR3 is 12 residues. Germline-derived CDR1 and CDR2 are SEHNR and FQNEAQ (reference sequence). V shed 3 bases and J shed 4 bases, with 6 bases lying between them.

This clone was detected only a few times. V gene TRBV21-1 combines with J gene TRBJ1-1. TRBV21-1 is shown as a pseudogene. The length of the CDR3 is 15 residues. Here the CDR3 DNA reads TGTGCCAGCAGCTATTTAAGCCGCGGGAACACTGAAGCTTTCTTT. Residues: CASSYLSRGNTEAFF.

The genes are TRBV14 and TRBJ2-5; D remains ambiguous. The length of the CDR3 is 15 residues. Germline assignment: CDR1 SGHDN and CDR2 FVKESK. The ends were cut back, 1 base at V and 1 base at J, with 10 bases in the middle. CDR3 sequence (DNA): TGTGCCAGCAGCCAAGTGACTGTTCCCCAAGAGACCCAGTACTTC. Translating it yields CASSQVTVPQETQYF. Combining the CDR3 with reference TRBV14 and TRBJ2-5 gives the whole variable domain EAGVTQFPSHSVIEKGQTVTLRCDPISGHDNLYWYRRVMGKEIKFLLHFVKESKQDESGMPNNRFLAERTGGTYSTLKVQPAELEDSGVYFCASSQVTVPQETQYFGPGTRLLVL.

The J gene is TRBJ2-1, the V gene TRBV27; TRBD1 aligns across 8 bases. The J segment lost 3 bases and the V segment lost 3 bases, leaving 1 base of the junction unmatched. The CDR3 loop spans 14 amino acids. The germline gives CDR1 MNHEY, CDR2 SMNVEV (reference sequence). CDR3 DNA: TGTGCCAGCAGTTTTACAGGGGGCTACAATGAGCAGTTCTTC. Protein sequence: CASSFTGGYNEQFF.

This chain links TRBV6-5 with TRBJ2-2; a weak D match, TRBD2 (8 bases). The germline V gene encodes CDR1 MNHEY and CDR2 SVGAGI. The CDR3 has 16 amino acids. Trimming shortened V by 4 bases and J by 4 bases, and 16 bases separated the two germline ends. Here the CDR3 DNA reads TGTGCCAGCAGTTTTACAGGGGCGGGGGGCACCGGGGAGCTGTTTTTT. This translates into CASSFTGAGGTGELFF.

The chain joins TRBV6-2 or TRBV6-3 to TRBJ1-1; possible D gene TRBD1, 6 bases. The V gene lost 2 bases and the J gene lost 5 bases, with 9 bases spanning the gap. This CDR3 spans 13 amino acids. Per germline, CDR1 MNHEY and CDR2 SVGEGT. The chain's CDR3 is CASSYRGRTEAFF. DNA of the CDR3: TGTGCCAGCAGTTACAGGGGGAGGACTGAAGCTTTCTTT.